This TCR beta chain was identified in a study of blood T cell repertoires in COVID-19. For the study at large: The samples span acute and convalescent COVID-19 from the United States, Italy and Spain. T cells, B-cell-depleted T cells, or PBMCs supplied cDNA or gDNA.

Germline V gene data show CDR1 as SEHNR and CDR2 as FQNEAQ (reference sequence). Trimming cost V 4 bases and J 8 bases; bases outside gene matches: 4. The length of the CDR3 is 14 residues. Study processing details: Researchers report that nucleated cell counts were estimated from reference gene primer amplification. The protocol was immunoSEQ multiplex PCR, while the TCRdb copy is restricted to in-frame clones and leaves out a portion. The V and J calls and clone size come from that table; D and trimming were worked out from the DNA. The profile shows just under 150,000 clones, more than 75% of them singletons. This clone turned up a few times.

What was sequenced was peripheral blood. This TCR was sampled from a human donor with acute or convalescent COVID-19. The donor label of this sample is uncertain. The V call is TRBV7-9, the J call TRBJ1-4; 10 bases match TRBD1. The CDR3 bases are TGTGCCAGCAGCTCCGGGACAGGGGTGGAAAAACTGTTTTTT. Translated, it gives CASSSGTGVEKLFF.